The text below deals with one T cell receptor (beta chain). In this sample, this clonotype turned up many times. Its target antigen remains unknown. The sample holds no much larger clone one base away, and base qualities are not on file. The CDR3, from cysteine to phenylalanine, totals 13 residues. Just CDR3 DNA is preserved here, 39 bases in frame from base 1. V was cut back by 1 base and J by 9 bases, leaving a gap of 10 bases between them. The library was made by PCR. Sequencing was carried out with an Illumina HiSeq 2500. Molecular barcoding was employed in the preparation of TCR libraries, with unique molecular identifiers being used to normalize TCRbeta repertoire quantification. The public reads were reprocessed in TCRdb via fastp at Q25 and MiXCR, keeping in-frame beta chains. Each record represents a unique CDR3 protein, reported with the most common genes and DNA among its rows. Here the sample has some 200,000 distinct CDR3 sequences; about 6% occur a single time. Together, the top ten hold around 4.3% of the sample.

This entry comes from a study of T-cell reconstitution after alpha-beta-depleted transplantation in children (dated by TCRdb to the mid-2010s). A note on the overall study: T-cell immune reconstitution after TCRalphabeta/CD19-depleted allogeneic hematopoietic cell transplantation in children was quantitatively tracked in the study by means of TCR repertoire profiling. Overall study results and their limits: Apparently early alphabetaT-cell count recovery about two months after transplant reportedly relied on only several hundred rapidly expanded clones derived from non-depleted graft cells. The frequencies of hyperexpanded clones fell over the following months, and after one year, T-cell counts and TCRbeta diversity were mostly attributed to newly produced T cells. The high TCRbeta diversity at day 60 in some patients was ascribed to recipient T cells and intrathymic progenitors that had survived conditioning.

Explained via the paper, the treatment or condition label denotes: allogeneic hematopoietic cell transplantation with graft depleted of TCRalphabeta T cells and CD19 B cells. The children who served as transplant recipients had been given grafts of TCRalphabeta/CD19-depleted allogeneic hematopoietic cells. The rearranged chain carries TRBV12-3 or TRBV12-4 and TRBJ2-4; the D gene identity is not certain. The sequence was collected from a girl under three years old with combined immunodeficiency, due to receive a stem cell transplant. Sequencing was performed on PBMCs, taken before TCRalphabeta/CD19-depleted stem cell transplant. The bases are TGTGCCAGCAGTTTAGATCCAAGTGGCATTCAGTACTTC. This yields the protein CASSLDPSGIQYF.